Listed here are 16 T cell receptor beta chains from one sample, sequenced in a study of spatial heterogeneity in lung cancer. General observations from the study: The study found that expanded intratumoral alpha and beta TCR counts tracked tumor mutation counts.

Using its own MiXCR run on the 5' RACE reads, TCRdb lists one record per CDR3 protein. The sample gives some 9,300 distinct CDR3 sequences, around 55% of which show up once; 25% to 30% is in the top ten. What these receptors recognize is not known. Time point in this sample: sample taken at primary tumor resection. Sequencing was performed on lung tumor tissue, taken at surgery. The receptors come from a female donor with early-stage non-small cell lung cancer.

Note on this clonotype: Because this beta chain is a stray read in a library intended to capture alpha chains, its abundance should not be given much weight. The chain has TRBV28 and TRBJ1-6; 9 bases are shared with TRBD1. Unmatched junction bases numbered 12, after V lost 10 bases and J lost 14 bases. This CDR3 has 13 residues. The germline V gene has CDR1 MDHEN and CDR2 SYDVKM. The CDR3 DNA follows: TGTGCCACCACAGGGGGCTCGGGTTGGTCCCTCCACTTT. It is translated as CATTGGSGWSLHF.

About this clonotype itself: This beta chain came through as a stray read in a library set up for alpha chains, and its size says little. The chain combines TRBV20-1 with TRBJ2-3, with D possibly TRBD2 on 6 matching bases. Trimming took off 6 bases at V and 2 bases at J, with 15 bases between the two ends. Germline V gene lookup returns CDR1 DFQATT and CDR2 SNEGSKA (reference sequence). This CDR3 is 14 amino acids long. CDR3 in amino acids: CSARTGLATDTQYF. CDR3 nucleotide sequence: TGCAGTGCCAGAACGGGACTGGCCACAGATACGCAGTATTTT.

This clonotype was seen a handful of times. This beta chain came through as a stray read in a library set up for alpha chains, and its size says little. CDR3 sequence reads: CASNPWPRDGSNQPQHF. As DNA, the CDR3 is TGTGCCAGCAACCCTTGGCCGCGCGATGGTAGCAATCAGCCCCAGCATTTT. This rearrangement joins TRBV6-5 to TRBJ1-5; no clear D gene. The CDR3 spans 17 residues. Trimming took off 7 bases at V and 0 bases at J, with 19 bases between the two ends. Germline V gives CDR1 MNHEY, CDR2 SVGAGI.

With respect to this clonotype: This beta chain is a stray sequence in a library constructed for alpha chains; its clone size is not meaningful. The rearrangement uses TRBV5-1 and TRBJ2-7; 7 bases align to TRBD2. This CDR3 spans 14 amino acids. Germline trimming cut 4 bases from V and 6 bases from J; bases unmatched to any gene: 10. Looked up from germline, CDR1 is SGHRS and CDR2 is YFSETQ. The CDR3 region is CASSPLAKVFEQYF. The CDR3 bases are TGCGCCAGCAGCCCACTAGCGAAGGTCTTCGAGCAGTACTTC.

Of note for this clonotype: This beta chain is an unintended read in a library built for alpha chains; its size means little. DNA of the CDR3: TGTGCCAGCAGCTTAGATGTCGGGGGGGAAGAGACCCAGTACTTC. This translates into CASSLDVGGEETQYF. The V and J genes are TRBV7-6 and TRBJ2-5; 8 bases align to TRBD2. CDR3 length: 15 residues. Per the germline V gene, CDR1 is SGHVS and CDR2 is FNYEAQ. V lost 1 base, J lost 3 bases, and 4 bases stayed unmatched.

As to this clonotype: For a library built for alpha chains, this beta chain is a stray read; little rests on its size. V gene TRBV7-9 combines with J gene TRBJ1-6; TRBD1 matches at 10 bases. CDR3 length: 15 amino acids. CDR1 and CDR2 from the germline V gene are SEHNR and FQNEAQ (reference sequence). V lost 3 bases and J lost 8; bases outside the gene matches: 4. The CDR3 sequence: CASSLIGQGDSPLHF. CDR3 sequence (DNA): TGTGCCAGCAGCTTGATAGGACAGGGGGATTCACCCCTCCACTTT. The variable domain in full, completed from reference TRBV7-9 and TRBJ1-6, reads DTGVSQNPRHKITKRGQNVTFRCDPISEHNRLYWYRQTLGQGPEFLTYFQNEAQLEKSRLLSDRFSAERPKGSFSTLEIQRTEQGDSAMYLCASSLIGQGDSPLHFGNGTRLTVT.

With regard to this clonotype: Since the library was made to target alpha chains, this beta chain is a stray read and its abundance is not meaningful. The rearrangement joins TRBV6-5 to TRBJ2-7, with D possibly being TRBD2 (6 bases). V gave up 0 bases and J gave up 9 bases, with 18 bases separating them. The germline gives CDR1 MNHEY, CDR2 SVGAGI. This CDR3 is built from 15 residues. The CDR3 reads CASSYSAVLALGQYF. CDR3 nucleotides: TGTGCCAGCAGTTACTCGGCAGTACTAGCCCTGGGGCAGTACTTC.

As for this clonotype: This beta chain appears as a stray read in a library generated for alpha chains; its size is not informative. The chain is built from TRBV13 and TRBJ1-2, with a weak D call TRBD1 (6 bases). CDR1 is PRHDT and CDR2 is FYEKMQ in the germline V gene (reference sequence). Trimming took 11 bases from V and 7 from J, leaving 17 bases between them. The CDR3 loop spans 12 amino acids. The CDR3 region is CASTQGISGYTF. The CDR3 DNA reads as TGTGCCTCCACCCAGGGGATCTCTGGCTACACCTTC.

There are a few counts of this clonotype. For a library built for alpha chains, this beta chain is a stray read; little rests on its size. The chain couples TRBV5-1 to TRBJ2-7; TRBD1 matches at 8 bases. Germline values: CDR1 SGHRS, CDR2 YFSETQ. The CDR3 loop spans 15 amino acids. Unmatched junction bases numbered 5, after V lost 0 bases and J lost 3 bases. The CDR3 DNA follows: TGCGCCAGCAGCTTGGCTCGGACAGGGATCTACGAGCAGTACTTC. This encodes CASSLARTGIYEQYF.

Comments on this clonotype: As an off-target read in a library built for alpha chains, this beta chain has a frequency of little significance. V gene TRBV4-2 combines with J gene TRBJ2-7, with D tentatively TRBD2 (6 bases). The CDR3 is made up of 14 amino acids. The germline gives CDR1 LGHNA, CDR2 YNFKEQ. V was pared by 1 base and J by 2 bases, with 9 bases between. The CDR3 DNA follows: TGTGCCAGCAGCCAAGGGGACTGGACCTACGAGCAGTACTTC. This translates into CASSQGDWTYEQYF.

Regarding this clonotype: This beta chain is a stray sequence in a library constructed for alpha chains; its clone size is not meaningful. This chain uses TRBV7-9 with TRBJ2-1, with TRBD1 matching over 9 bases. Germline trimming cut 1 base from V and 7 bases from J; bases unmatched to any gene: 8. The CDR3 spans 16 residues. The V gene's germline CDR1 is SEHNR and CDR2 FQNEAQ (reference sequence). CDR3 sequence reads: CASSLVGTGRQNEQFF. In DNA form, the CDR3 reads TGTGCCAGCAGCTTAGTAGGGACAGGGCGCCAGAATGAGCAGTTCTTC. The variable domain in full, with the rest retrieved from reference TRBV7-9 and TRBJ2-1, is DTGVSQNPRHKITKRGQNVTFRCDPISEHNRLYWYRQTLGQGPEFLTYFQNEAQLEKSRLLSDRFSAERPKGSFSTLEIQRTEQGDSAMYLCASSLVGTGRQNEQFFGPGTRLTVL.

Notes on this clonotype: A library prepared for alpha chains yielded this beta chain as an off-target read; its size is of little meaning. The CDR3 DNA sequence: TGCAGTGCGATCGGACAGGGGCTTGGGTTTGGAGCTTTCTTT. Its protein is CSAIGQGLGFGAFF. The chain has TRBV20-1 and TRBJ1-1; 9 bases fit TRBD1. The CDR3 sequence is 14 residues long. Germline CDR1 is DFQATT and CDR2 is SNEGSKA (reference sequence). J gave up 10 bases and V 6 bases, and 15 bases lay outside the gene matches.

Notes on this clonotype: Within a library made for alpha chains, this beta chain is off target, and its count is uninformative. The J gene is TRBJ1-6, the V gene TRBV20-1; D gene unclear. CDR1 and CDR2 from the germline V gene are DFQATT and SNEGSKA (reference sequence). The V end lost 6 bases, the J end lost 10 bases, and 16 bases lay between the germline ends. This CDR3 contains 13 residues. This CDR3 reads CSAADWASSPLHF. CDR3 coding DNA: TGCAGTGCGGCAGACTGGGCGAGCTCACCCCTCCACTTT.

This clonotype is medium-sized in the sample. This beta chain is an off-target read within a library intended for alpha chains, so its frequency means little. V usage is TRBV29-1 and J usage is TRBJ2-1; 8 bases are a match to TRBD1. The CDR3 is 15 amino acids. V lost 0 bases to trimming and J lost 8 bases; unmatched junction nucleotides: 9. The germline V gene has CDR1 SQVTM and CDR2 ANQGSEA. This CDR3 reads CSVEEGRGRVDEQFF. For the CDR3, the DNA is TGCAGCGTTGAAGAGGGCAGGGGGCGCGTAGATGAGCAGTTCTTC.

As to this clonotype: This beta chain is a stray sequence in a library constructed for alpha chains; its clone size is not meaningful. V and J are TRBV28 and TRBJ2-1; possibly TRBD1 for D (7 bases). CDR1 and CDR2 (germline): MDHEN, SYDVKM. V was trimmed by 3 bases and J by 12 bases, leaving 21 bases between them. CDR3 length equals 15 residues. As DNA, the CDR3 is TGTGCCAGCAGTTTCTGGCAGGGGGACCGGGGGAGGCAGTTCTTC. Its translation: CASSFWQGDRGRQFF.

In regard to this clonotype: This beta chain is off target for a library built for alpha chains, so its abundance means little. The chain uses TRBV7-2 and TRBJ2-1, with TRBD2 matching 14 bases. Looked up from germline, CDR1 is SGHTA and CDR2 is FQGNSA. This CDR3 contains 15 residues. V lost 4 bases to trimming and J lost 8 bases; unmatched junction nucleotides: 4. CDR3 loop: CASSSRLAGGDEQFF. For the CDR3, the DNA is TGTGCCAGCAGCTCCCGACTAGCGGGGGGGGATGAGCAGTTCTTC.